The 20 T cell receptor beta chains given below trace back to one sample, sequenced in a study of blood T cell repertoires in COVID-19 (dated by TCRdb to 2018 to 2021). The method behind the library was the immunoSEQ multiplex PCR assay. Drawn from immuneACCESS, this table holds only the in-frame rearrangements with V and J called that TCRdb kept. Clones are partly lost; checked studies trace under half to an unresolved V gene and leave the rest unexplained. Recorded for this sample are 85,000 to 120,000 clones; about 82% of them occurred a single time. The ten largest clones add up to roughly 6% of the sample. The sequenced sample consisted of peripheral blood. These receptors were collected from a man at least 80 years old with COVID-19, enrolled during active disease.

This chain links TRBV5-1 with TRBJ2-3; 7 nucleotides align to TRBD1. The CDR3 runs 13 residues. CDR1 is SGHRS and CDR2 is YFSETQ in the germline V gene. The J segment lost 5 bases and the V segment lost 4 bases, leaving 4 bases of the junction unmatched. The CDR3 sequence is CASSPQGEDTQYF. CDR3 nucleotide sequence: TGCGCCAGCAGCCCTCAGGGGGAAGATACGCAGTATTTT.

The rearrangement joins TRBV28 to TRBJ1-5; TRBD1 aligns across 8 bases. Germline V gene lookup returns CDR1 MDHEN and CDR2 SYDVKM. The length of the CDR3 is 14 residues. V lost 6 bases and J lost 5; bases outside the gene matches: 6. The chain's CDR3 is CASRDSGGDQPQHF. CDR3 DNA sequence: TGTGCCAGCAGAGACTCAGGGGGCGATCAGCCCCAGCATTTT.

The chain links TRBV7-2 to TRBJ1-4, with TRBD1 matching 11 bases. Unmatched junction bases numbered 10, after V lost 5 bases and J lost 8 bases. The CDR3 spans 16 residues. Germline V gives CDR1 SGHTA, CDR2 FQGNSA. The DNA of the CDR3 is TGTGCCAGCAGCGGACAGGGGGCCACCACCAGGGAAAAACTGTTTTTT. This translates into CASSGQGATTREKLFF.

Many counts were recorded for this clone. The rearrangement uses TRBV5-1 and TRBJ2-7; 8 positions match TRBD2. CDR1 SGHRS and CDR2 YFSETQ come from the germline V gene. The CDR3 spans 15 residues. Losses at the gene ends were 0 bases for V and 6 bases for J; bases not matched to a gene: 8. The CDR3 is CASSLASGTRGEQYF. The DNA of the CDR3 is TGCGCCAGCAGCTTGGCCTCAGGGACTAGGGGCGAGCAGTACTTC.

This rearrangement joins TRBV28 to TRBJ1-2, with D possibly being TRBD1 (5 bases). The germline V and J ends were trimmed by 6 bases and 5 bases, with 25 bases remaining between them. The V gene's germline CDR1 is MDHEN and CDR2 SYDVKM. The CDR3 covers 17 residues. In DNA form, the CDR3 reads TGTGCCAGCAGACATCAAGGTGCTTGGGGCGCCCATTATGGCTACACCTTC. It is translated as CASRHQGAWGAHYGYTF.

The chain joins TRBV24-1 to TRBJ2-1, with TRBD2 identical over 8 bases. The CDR3 has 16 residues. The germline gives CDR1 KGHDR, CDR2 SFDVKD. The junction had 4 bases not matched to a gene; V was cut back by 4 bases and J by 0 bases. CDR3 DNA: TGTGCCACCAGTGAAATAGCGGGACTCTCCTACAATGAGCAGTTCTTC. Translation gives CATSEIAGLSYNEQFF.

This chain links TRBV19 with TRBJ1-4, with D tentatively TRBD1 (5 bases). From germline, CDR1 is LNHDA and CDR2 SQIVND (reference sequence). This CDR3 has 14 residues. V gave up 3 bases and J gave up 9 bases, with 14 bases separating them. The CDR3 nucleotides are TGTGCCAGTAGTATCGGGGGGAATCCCCAAAAACTGTTTTTT. Translating gives CASSIGGNPQKLFF.

The V call is TRBV24-1, the J call TRBJ2-2, with 11 bases lining up with TRBD1. This CDR3 has 16 residues. V lost 5 bases, J lost 6 bases, and 7 bases stayed unmatched. Germline V CDR1 and CDR2: KGHDR, SFDVKD. The CDR3 loop reads CATSGLLGQGAGELFF. CDR3 DNA: TGTGCCACCAGTGGCCTCCTGGGACAGGGGGCCGGGGAGCTGTTTTTT.

The sample holds a few counts of this clone. V gene TRBV6-5 combines with J gene TRBJ2-3; a weak D match, TRBD2 (7 bases). The CDR3 length is 15 residues. The V gene lost 4 bases and the J gene lost 2 bases, with 13 bases spanning the gap. Per germline, CDR1 MNHEY and CDR2 SVGAGI. This CDR3 reads CASSLGGGFTDTQYF. In DNA, the CDR3 is TGTGCCAGCAGTTTGGGGGGGGGCTTCACAGATACGCAGTATTTT.

The chain couples TRBV28 to TRBJ1-2; 7 bases are shared with TRBD1. The V and J ends lost 3 bases and 1 base, in that order; junction bases with no gene match: 5. The CDR3 spans 15 residues. Germline V gene sequence: CDR1 MDHEN, CDR2 SYDVKM. The CDR3 DNA sequence: TGTGCCAGCAGTTTTGGGACAGACAATAACTATGGCTACACCTTC. It is translated as CASSFGTDNNYGYTF.

The rearrangement joins TRBV28 to TRBJ2-3, with TRBD1 matching over 9 bases. The trim removed 1 base at V and 1 base at J, leaving 6 bases unmatched. CDR1 is MDHEN and CDR2 is SYDVKM in the germline V gene. This CDR3 has 17 amino acids. In DNA, the CDR3 is TGTGCCAGCAGTTTATCTTCACAGGGGGCCCGCACAGATACGCAGTATTTT. This translates into CASSLSSQGARTDTQYF.

This clone was counted once. The chain combines TRBV7-6 with TRBJ2-3; perhaps TRBD1 as D (7 bases). The V and J ends lost 5 bases and 3 bases respectively, with 15 bases between them. CDR1 and CDR2 (germline): SGHVS, FNYEAQ. CDR3 length equals 15 residues. This CDR3 reads CASSLRSGGTDTQYF. The CDR3 nucleotides read TGTGCCAGCAGCCTAAGGTCAGGGGGGACAGATACGCAGTATTTT. The variable domain in full, with the rest retrieved from reference TRBV7-6 and TRBJ2-3, is GAGVSQSPRYKVTKRGQDVALRCDPISGHVSLYWYRQALGQGPEFLTYFNYEAQQDKSGLPNDRFSAERPEGSISTLTIQRTEQRDSAMYRCASSLRSGGTDTQYFGPGTRLTVL.

This clone was counted at least ten times. The rearrangement uses TRBV5-5 and TRBJ2-6, with a weak D call TRBD2 (6 bases). The CDR3 consists of 15 residues. The V gene's germline CDR1 is SGHKS and CDR2 YYEKEE (reference sequence). V was trimmed by 3 bases and J by 0 bases, leaving 7 bases between them. The CDR3 DNA reads TGTGCCAGCAGCTCGGGAGACTCTGGGGCCAACGTCCTGACTTTC. Protein: CASSSGDSGANVLTF.

The V and J genes are TRBV10-3 and TRBJ2-3, with 7 bases fitting TRBD2. Germline V gene sequence: CDR1 ENHRY, CDR2 SYGVKD. With V trimmed by 8 bases and J by 3 bases, 14 bases remained unmatched. The CDR3 loop spans 16 amino acids. In DNA, the CDR3 is TGTGCCATCGGGCAACTAAGGGCGGGAGAGACAGATACGCAGTATTTT. Translating gives CAIGQLRAGETDTQYF.

The chain combines TRBV5-1 with TRBJ1-2, with 8 bases that match TRBD1. The germline CDR1 and CDR2 sequences are SGHRS and YFSETQ. Trimming took 0 bases from V and 5 from J; bases not matched to a gene: 9. The length of the CDR3 is 16 residues. Here the CDR3 reads CASSLGDAGGSYGYTF. The CDR3 region has the DNA TGCGCCAGCAGCTTGGGCGATGCAGGGGGCTCGTATGGCTACACCTTC.

The table lists this clone with a few counts. The chain links TRBV6-5 to TRBJ1-3; unclear D gene. V lost 6 bases and J lost 4, with 7 bases in between. Germline V gene lookup returns CDR1 MNHEY and CDR2 SVGAGI. This CDR3 has 12 amino acids. The CDR3 reads CASSGYGNTIYF. CDR3 bases: TGTGCCAGCAGCGGTTACGGAAACACCATATATTTT.

The gene calls are TRBV7-2 and TRBJ1-5; D is undetermined. The germline V and J ends were trimmed by 5 bases and 5 bases, with 10 bases remaining between them. CDR3 length: 13 residues. Germline V gene data show CDR1 as SGHTA and CDR2 as FQGNSA. This CDR3 is CASSPLFDQPQHF. The CDR3 bases are TGTGCCAGCAGCCCTCTATTTGATCAGCCCCAGCATTTT.

The rearrangement uses TRBV7-2 and TRBJ2-1; TRBD1 might be the D (5 bases). The CDR3 is 15 amino acids. V was trimmed by 5 bases and J by 0 bases, leaving 11 bases between them. Germline CDR1 SGHTA, CDR2 FQGNSA. CDR3 DNA sequence: TGTGCCAGCAGCCTCGACAGCTTCTCCTACAATGAGCAGTTCTTC. It is translated as CASSLDSFSYNEQFF.

This clone has only a few counts. This chain connects TRBV29-1 to TRBJ1-2; 7 bases align to TRBD1. V was clipped by 5 bases and J by 7 bases; unmatched bases: 10. This CDR3 is 13 amino acids long. The germline gives CDR1 SQVTM, CDR2 ANQGSEA. The CDR3 DNA follows: TGCAGCGTTACCGGGACAGAAACTGGTGGCTACACCTTC. Translation: CSVTGTETGGYTF. Combining the CDR3 with reference TRBV29-1 and TRBJ1-2 gives the whole variable domain SAVISQKPSRDICQRGTSLTIQCQVDSQVTMMFWYRQQPGQSLTLIATANQGSEATYESGFVIDKFPISRPNLTFSTLTVSNMSPEDSSIYLCSVTGTETGGYTFGSGTRLTVV.

The rearrangement uses TRBV9 and TRBJ2-7, with D unresolved. From germline, CDR1 is SGDLS and CDR2 YYNGEE. Between the trimmed V and J ends, which lost 4 bases and 3 bases, there was a span of 5 bases. CDR3 size: 11 residues. The CDR3 sequence: CASSSGYEQYF. The CDR3 nucleotides read TGTGCCAGCAGCTCAGGCTACGAGCAGTACTTC.